The clone carrying this TCR beta chain was seen only a few times. The antigen is not known. These data belong to a study of T-cell memory formation after mild COVID-19. Study as a whole: TCR clusters largely stayed donor specific.

Whole-study results and caveats: Mostly located in CM and EM were contracting CD4+ clones, with contracting CD8+ clones located in EMRA.

There are 14 residues in the CDR3. V was pared by 0 bases and J by 4 bases, with 12 bases between. The germline gives CDR1 GTSNPN, CDR2 SVGIG (reference sequence). TCRdb reanalysed the 5' RACE reads using MiXCR and keeps one entry per CDR3 protein. The sample carries 500,000 to 600,000 distinct CDR3 sequences, under 20% recorded once. The V call is TRBV30, the J call TRBJ2-5; D perhaps matches TRBD1 (6 bases). This sequence was found in an adult woman who had mild COVID-19 (a few samples of this study predate the infection). Cell type and time point are not known. The sequenced material came from PBMCs or a T cell subset sorted from them (not recorded which). The chain's CDR3 is CAWSVGGGRETQYF. CDR3 nucleotides: TGTGCCTGGAGTGTTGGTGGGGGCAGAGAGACCCAGTACTTC.